Sequencing of this T cell receptor (beta chain) was carried out in a study of cytomegalovirus exposure and HLA in healthy donors. General observations from the study: Researchers catalogued approximately 170 TCR beta chains as cytomegalovirus-associated.

About this clone: Its target is not known.

Repertoires were generated with immunoSEQ multiplex PCR, while TCRdb's copy carries only in-frame clones and drops some. The sample has roughly 150,000 clones; less than 90% are singletons. After removal of 5 bases from V and 4 bases from J, the junction contained 1 base not matched to a gene. Germline assignment: CDR1 ENHRY and CDR2 SYGVKD. The length of the CDR3 is 12 residues. The donors formed part of the approximately 110-subject validation cohort, distinct from the approximately 640-subject first cohort. The source of this sequence is a man between 25 and 39 years old in good health and CMV-seropositive. This chain uses TRBV10-3 with TRBJ1-2; 7 bases agree with TRBD1. Sequencing input: PBMCs. CDR3 bases: TGTGCCATCAGTCGGGACAGCTATGGCTACACCTTC. Amino acid sequence: CAISRDSYGYTF.